What follows are 9 T cell receptor beta chains derived from one specimen sequenced in a study of response to subunit inactivated influenza vaccine. TCRdb called the RT-PCR reads again in MiXCR, with one record for every CDR3 protein. The table shows 550,000 to 650,000 distinct CDR3 sequences, with over 9.5% occurring only once. This specimen consisted of PBMCs from blood, obtained on the day of vaccination. These TCRs come from a man aged 45-65 years who received an inactivated influenza vaccine.

The chain recombines TRBV5-1 with TRBJ2-7, with D unclear. CDR1 and CDR2 from the germline V gene are SGHRS and YFSETQ. This CDR3 has 15 amino acids. Trimming removed 0 bases at V and 3 bases at J, with 13 bases between. CDR3 loop: CASSLGRPSFYEQYF. The CDR3 nucleotides read TGCGCCAGCAGCTTGGGTAGGCCGTCGTTCTACGAGCAGTACTTC.

The rearrangement joins TRBV11-1 to TRBJ2-3; TRBD2 agrees at 7 bases. Germline V CDR1 and CDR2: SGHAT, FQDESV (reference sequence). This CDR3 is built from 15 residues. V trimming: 8 bases; J trimming: 2 bases; junction bases outside the gene matches: 10. DNA for the CDR3: TGTGCCAGCGGCTCTTCCGGGGGGAACACAGATACGCAGTATTTT. It specifies CASGSSGGNTDTQYF.

This clonotype has more than one count but fewer than ten. The V and J genes are TRBV28 and TRBJ2-2; the D call may be TRBD1 or TRBD2 (6 bases each). Trimming shortened V by 8 bases and J by 0 bases, and 13 bases separated the two germline ends. The CDR3 loop spans 15 amino acids. Germline CDR1 is MDHEN and CDR2 is SYDVKM. In DNA form, the CDR3 reads TGTGCCAGCTCAAGAGGGGGGACGAACACCGGGGAGCTGTTTTTT. Translation gives CASSRGGTNTGELFF.

This clonotype was observed many times. The chain is built from TRBV5-1 and TRBJ2-1, with D possibly being TRBD1 (6 bases). Trimming left V 4 bases short and J 5 bases short, with 10 bases between. The CDR3 contains 13 residues. Germline V lookup: CDR1 SGHRS, CDR2 YFSETQ. The CDR3 loop reads CASSVGQHNEQFF. The CDR3 DNA follows: TGCGCCAGCAGCGTCGGACAGCACAATGAGCAGTTCTTC.

The CDR3 loop is CSVKREEAGYTF. DNA of the CDR3: TGCAGCGTTAAGCGGGAGGAGGCTGGCTACACCTTC. This rearrangement joins TRBV29-1 to TRBJ1-2; D remains unclear. CDR3 length: 12 amino acids. CDR1 SQVTM and CDR2 ANQGSEA come from the germline V gene. V shed 5 bases and J shed 7 bases, with 14 bases lying between them. Variable domain in full (rest from reference TRBV29-1 and TRBJ1-2): SAVISQKPSRDICQRGTSLTIQCQVDSQVTMMFWYRQQPGQSLTLIATANQGSEATYESGFVIDKFPISRPNLTFSTLTVSNMSPEDSSIYLCSVKREEAGYTFGSGTRLTVV.

This clonotype was detected only a few times. The gene calls are TRBV2 and TRBJ1-4, with D uncertain. Trimming pared 6 bases from V and 0 bases from J, leaving 8 bases between. Germline-derived CDR1 and CDR2 are SNHLY and FYNNEI. CDR3 length equals 14 residues. The CDR3 loop reads CASRFGSTNEKLFF. CDR3 DNA: TGTGCCAGCAGGTTCGGGTCAACTAATGAAAAACTGTTTTTT.

This clonotype was picked up many times. The chain is built from TRBV9 and TRBJ2-1; D is tentatively TRBD1 or TRBD2 (5 bases each). CDR1 and CDR2 from the germline V gene are SGDLS and YYNGEE. Trimming left V 0 bases short and J 5 bases short, with 9 bases between. CDR3 length: 14 residues. The CDR3 region is CASSVDGADNEQFF. The CDR3 DNA follows: TGTGCCAGCAGCGTAGACGGGGCGGACAATGAGCAGTTCTTC.

The chain combines TRBV5-6 with TRBJ1-2, with D tentatively TRBD1 (5 bases). Trimming took 3 bases from V and 6 from J, leaving 15 bases between them. Germline CDR1 reads SGHDT; CDR2 reads YYEEEE. The CDR3 has 14 residues. The CDR3 nucleotides are TGTGCCAGCAGCTCGAGGAGCCTAGGGGATGGCTACACCTTC. Protein sequence: CASSSRSLGDGYTF.

The chain links TRBV20-1 to TRBJ2-1, with a possible D match to TRBD2 (6 bases). Looked up from germline, CDR1 is DFQATT and CDR2 is SNEGSKA (reference sequence). The CDR3 loop spans 14 amino acids. Trimming removed 1 base at V and 6 bases at J, with 13 bases between. CDR3 DNA: TGCAGTGCTAGAGTTTCCTGGAGGGGCAATGAGCAGTTCTTC. Amino acid sequence: CSARVSWRGNEQFF.